This paragraph reports one T cell receptor (beta chain). At least ten counts were recorded for this clonotype. This receptor's antigen is unknown. The record has no base qualities; no much larger clone is one base away. These data come from a study of CXCR3 chemokines and chemotherapy response in bladder cancer (dated by TCRdb to between 2020 and 2023). Some background on the complete study: The study tested whether activity of the CXCR3 chemokine system within human bladder cancer tumors predicted response to chemotherapy.

The library relied on PCR. Reads for this sample came from an Illumina HiSeq 2500. TCRdb reanalyzed the raw reads on its own, using fastp at Q25 for trimming and MiXCR for clone calling, and kept in-frame beta chains. All rows with the same CDR3 protein become a single entry with the most common DNA and genes. This sample lists 13,000 or so distinct CDR3 sequences; approximately 13% were detected once. 25% to 30% of the sample is in the top ten clones. The CDR3 holds 13 amino acids from the cysteine to the phenylalanine. CDR3 DNA is the only sequence kept; it has 39 bases, read in frame from the first base. V is shortened by 3 bases, J by 10 bases, and the region joining them spans 10 bases. In the germline V gene (reference sequence), CDR1 corresponds to MNHEY and CDR2 to SMNVEV.

The rearrangement joined TRBV27 to TRBJ1-6, with TRBD1 as a weak D call on 5 bases. This sample was taken from a patient whose treatment included neoadjuvant chemotherapy. The clonotype originates from a human donor with bladder cancer that did not respond to neoadjuvant chemotherapy. Here is the DNA: TGTGCCAGCAGTTTGGGGGAAGGATCACCCCTCCACTTT. This gives the protein CASSLGEGSPLHF.